The TCR beta chain described here comes from a study of circulating and synovial CD4+ cells in juvenile arthritis. Overall study findings and caveats: CPL and bulk CD4 samples differed at least tenfold in T cell genomes.

TCRdb's copy holds only in-frame clones and misses some; the assay was immunoSEQ multiplex PCR. The sample has 2,700 or so clones, 88% seen once. PBMCs were sorted for HLA-DR+CD14-CD3+CD4+CD25low/- cells. This clone was seen only once. Antigen: not known. The CDR3 is 17 amino acids. Germline V CDR1 and CDR2: SEHNR, FQNEAQ (reference sequence). Losses at the gene ends were 8 bases for V and 8 bases for J; bases not matched to a gene: 18. This TCR was sampled from a human donor with juvenile idiopathic arthritis. Sequenced sample: HLA-DR+ CD4+ T cells from blood. Indicated subset: circulating pathogenic-like lymphocytes, sorted as HLA-DR+CD14-CD3+CD4+CD25low/- blood T cells. V gene TRBV7-9 combines with J gene TRBJ2-2; 9 bases are a match to TRBD2. The DNA of the CDR3 is TGTGCCAGCCGCCCCGCCAGGCGGGGGGGCCGAGTAGGGGAGCTGTTTTTT. Translating gives CASRPARRGGRVGELFF.